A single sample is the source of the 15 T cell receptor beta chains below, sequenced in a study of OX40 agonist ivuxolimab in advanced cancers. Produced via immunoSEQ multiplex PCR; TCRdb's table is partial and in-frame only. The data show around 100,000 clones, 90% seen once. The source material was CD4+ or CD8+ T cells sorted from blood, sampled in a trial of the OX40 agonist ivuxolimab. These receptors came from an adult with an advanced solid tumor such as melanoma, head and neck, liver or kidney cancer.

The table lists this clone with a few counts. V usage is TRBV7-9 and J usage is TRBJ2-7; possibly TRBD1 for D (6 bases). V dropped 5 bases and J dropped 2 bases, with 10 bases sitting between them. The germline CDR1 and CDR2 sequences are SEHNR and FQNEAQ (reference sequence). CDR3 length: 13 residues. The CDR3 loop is CASSTRTAYEQYF. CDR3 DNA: TGTGCCAGCAGCACACGGACAGCCTACGAGCAGTACTTC.

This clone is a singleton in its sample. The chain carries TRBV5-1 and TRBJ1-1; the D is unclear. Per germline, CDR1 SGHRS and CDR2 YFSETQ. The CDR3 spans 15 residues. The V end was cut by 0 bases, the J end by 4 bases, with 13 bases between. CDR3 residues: CASSLDPISGTEAFF. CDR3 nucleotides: TGCGCCAGCAGCTTGGATCCTATAAGTGGCACTGAAGCTTTCTTT.

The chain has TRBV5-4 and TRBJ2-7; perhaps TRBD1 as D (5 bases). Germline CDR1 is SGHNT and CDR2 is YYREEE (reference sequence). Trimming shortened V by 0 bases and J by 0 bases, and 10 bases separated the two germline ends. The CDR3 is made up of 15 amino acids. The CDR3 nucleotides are TGTGCCAGCAGCTTGGACAGGATTACCTCCTACGAGCAGTACTTC. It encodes CASSLDRITSYEQYF.

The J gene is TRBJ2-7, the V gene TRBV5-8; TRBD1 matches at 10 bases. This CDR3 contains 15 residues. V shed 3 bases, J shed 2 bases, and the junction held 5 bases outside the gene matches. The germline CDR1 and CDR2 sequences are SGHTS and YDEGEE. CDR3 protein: CASSWGGTGAYEQYF. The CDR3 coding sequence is TGTGCCAGCAGCTGGGGGGGGACAGGGGCCTACGAGCAGTACTTC. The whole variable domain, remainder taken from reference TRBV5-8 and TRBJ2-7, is EAGVTQSPTHLIKTRGQQATLRCSPISGHTSVYWYQQALGLGLQFLLWYDEGEERNRGNFPPRFSGRQFPNYSSELNVNALELEDSALYLCASSWGGTGAYEQYFGPGTRLTVT.

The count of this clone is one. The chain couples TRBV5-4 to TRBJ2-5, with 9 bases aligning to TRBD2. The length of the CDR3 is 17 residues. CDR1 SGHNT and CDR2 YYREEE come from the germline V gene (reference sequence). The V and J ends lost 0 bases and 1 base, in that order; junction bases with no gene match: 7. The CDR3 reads CASSLGPSGTLQETQYF. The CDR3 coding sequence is TGTGCCAGCAGCTTGGGACCTAGCGGGACACTCCAAGAGACCCAGTACTTC.

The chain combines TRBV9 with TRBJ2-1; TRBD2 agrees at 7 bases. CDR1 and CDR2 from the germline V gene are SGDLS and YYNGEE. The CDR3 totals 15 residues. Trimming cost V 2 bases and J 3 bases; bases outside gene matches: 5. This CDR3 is CASSVRSSGYNEQFF. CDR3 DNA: TGTGCCAGCAGCGTTCGGTCTAGCGGCTACAATGAGCAGTTCTTC.

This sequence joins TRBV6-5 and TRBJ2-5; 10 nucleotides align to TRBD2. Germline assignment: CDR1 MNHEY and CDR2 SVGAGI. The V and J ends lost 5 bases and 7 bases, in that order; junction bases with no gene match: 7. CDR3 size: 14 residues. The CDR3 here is CASSHKRGGATQYF. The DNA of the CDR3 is TGTGCCAGCAGTCATAAGCGGGGGGGCGCGACCCAGTACTTC.

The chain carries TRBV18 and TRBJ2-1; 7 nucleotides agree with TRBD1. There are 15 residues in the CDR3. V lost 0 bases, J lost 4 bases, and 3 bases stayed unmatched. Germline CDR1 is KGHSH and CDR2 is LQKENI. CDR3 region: CASSPPGGAYNEQFF. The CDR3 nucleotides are TGTGCCAGCTCACCACCAGGGGGCGCGTACAATGAGCAGTTCTTC. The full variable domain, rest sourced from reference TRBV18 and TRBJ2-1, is NAGVMQNPRHLVRRRGQEARLRCSPMKGHSHVYWYRQLPEEGLKFMVYLQKENIIDESGMPKERFSAEFPKEGPSILRIQQVVRGDSAAYFCASSPPGGAYNEQFFGPGTRLTVL.

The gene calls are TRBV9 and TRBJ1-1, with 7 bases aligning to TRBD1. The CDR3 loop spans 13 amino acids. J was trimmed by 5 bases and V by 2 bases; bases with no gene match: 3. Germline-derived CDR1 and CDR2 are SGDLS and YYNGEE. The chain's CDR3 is CASSVTGSTEAFF. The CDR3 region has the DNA TGTGCCAGCAGCGTGACAGGGAGTACTGAAGCTTTCTTT. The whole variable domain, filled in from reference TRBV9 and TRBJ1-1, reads DSGVTQTPKHLITATGQRVTLRCSPRSGDLSVYWYQQSLDQGLQFLIQYYNGEERAKGNILERFSAQQFPDLHSELNLSSLELGDSALYFCASSVTGSTEAFFGQGTRLTVV.

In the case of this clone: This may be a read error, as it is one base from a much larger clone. The CDR3 spells CASSVSLGWGTEPFF. In DNA form, the CDR3 reads TGTGCCAGTAGTGTCTCCCTCGGTTGGGGTACTGAACCTTTCTTT. This chain uses TRBV19 with TRBJ1-1; no clear D gene. This CDR3 spans 15 amino acids. Looked up from germline, CDR1 is LNHDA and CDR2 is SQIVND (reference sequence).

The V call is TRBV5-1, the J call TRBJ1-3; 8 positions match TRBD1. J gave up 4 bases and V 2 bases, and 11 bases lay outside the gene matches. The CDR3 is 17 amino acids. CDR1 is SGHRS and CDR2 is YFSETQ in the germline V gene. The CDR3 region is CASSLPNRQGRGNTIYF. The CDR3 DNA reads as TGCGCCAGCAGCTTACCCAACCGACAGGGGCGAGGAAACACCATATATTTT.

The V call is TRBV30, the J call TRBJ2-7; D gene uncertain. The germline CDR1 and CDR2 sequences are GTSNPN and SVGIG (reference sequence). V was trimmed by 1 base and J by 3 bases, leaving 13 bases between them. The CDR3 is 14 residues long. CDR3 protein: CAWSGTPTGYEQYF. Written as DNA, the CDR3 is TGTGCCTGGAGTGGAACCCCAACGGGCTACGAGCAGTACTTC.

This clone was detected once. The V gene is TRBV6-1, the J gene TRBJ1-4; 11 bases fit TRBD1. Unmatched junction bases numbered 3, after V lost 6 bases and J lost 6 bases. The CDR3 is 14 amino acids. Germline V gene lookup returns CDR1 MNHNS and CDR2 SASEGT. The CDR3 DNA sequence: TGTGCCAGCAGGGACAGGGGGCTGTATGAAAAACTGTTTTTT. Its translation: CASRDRGLYEKLFF.

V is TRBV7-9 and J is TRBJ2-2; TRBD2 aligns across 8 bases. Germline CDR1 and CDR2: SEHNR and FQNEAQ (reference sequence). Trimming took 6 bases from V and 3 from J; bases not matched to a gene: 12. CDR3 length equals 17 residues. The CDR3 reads CASRHLSGRTYTGELFF. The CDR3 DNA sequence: TGTGCCAGCAGACATCTAAGCGGGAGAACGTACACCGGGGAGCTGTTTTTT.

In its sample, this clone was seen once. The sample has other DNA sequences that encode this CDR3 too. Here the CDR3 reads CASSLGQVASGNTIYF. The CDR3 nucleotides read TGCGCCAGCAGCTTGGGGCAGGTCGCCTCTGGAAACACCATATATTTT. The chain uses TRBV5-1 and TRBJ1-3, with D unclear. The length of the CDR3 is 16 residues. V lost 0 bases and J 0 bases, leaving 10 bases between the germline ends. Germline CDR1 SGHRS, CDR2 YFSETQ.